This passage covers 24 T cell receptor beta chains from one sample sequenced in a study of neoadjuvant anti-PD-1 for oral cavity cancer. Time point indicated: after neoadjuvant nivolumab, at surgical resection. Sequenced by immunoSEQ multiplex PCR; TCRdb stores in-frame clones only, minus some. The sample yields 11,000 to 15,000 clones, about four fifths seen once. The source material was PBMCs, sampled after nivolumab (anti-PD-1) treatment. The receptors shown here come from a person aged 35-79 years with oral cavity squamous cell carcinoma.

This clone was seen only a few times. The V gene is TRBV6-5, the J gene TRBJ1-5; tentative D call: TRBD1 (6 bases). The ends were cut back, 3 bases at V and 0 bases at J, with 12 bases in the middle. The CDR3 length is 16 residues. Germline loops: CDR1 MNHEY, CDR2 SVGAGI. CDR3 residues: CASSYTRGASNQPQHF. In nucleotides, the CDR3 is TGTGCCAGCAGTTATACTCGGGGGGCTAGCAATCAGCCCCAGCATTTT.

This CDR3 reads CASSSGLGGAGVVGELFF. For the CDR3, the DNA is TGCGCCAGCAGCTCCGGTTTGGGAGGAGCGGGAGTGGTCGGGGAGCTGTTTTTT. This chain joins TRBV5-1 and TRBJ2-2; 8 positions match TRBD2. Germline V gene data show CDR1 as SGHRS and CDR2 as YFSETQ. The CDR3 covers 18 residues. V shed 3 bases, J shed 7 bases, and the junction held 17 bases outside the gene matches.

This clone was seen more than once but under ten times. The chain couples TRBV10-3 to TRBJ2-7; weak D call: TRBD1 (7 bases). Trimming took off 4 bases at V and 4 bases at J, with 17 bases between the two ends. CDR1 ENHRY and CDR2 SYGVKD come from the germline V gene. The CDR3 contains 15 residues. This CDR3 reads CAISGIPGGGYEQYF. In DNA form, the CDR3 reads TGTGCCATCAGTGGGATCCCAGGGGGAGGATACGAGCAGTACTTC.

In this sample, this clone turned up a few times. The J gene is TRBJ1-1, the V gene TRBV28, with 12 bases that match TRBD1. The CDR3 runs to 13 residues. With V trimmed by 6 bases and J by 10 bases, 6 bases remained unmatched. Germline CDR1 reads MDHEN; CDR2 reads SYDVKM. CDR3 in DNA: TGTGCCAGCAGGACGGGACAGGGGGCGCGAGCTTTCTTT. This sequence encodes CASRTGQGARAFF.

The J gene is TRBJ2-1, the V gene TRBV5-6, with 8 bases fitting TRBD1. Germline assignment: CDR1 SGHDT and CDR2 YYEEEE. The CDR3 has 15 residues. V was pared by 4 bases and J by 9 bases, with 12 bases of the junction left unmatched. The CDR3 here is CASSREGTGLFEQFF. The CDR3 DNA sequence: TGTGCCAGCAGCCGCGAGGGGACAGGCCTTTTTGAGCAGTTCTTC.

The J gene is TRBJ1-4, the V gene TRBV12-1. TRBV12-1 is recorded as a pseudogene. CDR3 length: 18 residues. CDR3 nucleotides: TGTGCCAGCAGCTTTGGTTCGATTCGAGGGGTTAATAATGAAAAACTGTTTTTT. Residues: CASSFGSIRGVNNEKLFF.

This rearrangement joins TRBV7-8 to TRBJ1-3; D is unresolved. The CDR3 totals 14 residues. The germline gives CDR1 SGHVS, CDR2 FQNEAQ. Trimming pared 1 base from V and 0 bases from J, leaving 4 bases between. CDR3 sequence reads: CASSLEVSGNTIYF. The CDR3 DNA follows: TGTGCCAGCAGCTTAGAGGTCTCTGGAAACACCATATATTTT.

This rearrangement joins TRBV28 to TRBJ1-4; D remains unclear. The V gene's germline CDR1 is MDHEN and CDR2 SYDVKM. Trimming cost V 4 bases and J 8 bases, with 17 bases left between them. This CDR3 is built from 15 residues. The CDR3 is CASSSRTNSNEKLFF. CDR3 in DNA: TGTGCCAGCAGTTCAAGGACCAATTCCAACGAAAAACTGTTTTTT.

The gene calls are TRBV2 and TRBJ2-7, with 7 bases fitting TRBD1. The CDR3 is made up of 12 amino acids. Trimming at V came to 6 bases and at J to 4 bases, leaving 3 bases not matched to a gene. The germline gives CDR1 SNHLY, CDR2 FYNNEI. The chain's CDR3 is CASSAQGYEQYF. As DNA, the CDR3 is TGTGCCAGCAGCGCACAGGGGTACGAGCAGTACTTC.

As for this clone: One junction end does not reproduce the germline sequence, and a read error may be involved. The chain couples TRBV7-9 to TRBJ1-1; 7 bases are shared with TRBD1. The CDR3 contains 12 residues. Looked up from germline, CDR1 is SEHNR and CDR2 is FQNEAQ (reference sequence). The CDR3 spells CASRQQGSDAFF. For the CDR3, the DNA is TGTGCCAGCAGACAACAGGGGTCTGACGCTTTCTTT.

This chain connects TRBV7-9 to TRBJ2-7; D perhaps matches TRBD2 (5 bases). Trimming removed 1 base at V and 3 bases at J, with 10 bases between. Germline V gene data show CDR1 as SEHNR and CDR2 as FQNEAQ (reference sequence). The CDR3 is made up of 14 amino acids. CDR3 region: CASSLEPGIYEQYF. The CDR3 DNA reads TGTGCCAGCAGCTTAGAACCGGGAATCTACGAGCAGTACTTC.

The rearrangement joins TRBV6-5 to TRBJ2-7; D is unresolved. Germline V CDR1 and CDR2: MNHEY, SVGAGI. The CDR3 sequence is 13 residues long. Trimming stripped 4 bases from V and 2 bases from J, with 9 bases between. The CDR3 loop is CASSSTRTYEQYF. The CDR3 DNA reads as TGTGCCAGCAGTTCGACCCGTACCTACGAGCAGTACTTC.

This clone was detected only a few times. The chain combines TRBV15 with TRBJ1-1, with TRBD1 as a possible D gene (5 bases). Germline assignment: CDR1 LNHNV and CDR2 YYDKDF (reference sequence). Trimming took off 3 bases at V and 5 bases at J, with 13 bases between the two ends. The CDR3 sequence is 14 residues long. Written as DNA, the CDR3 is TGTGCCACCAGCAGGGGGGTCCTGCGTACTGAAGCTTTCTTT. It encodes CATSRGVLRTEAFF.

CDR3 sequence (DNA): TGTGCCAGCAGCTTTGGGGGAGGCATAATCAGTCAGCCCCAGCATTTT. It encodes CASSFGGGIISQPQHF. The chain joins TRBV7-9 to TRBJ1-5, with D possibly being TRBD1 (5 bases). V lost 3 bases and J lost 6, with 18 bases in between. In germline, CDR1 is SEHNR, CDR2 FQNEAQ (reference sequence). The CDR3 runs to 16 residues.

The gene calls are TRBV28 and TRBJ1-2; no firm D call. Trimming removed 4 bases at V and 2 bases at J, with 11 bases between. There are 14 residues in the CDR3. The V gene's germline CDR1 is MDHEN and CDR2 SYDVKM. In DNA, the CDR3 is TGTGCCAGCAGTTCTACCCCGGCCAACTATGGCTACACCTTC. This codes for CASSSTPANYGYTF.

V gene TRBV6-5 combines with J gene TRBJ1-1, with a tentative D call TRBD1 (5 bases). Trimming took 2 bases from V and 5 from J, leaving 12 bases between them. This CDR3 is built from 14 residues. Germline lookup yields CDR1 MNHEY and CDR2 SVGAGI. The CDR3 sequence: CASSYAGTGTEAFF. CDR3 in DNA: TGTGCCAGCAGTTACGCGGGGACGGGGACTGAAGCTTTCTTT.

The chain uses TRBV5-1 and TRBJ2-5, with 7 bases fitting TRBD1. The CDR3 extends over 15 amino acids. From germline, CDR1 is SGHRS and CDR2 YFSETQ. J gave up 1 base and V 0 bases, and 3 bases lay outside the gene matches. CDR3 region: CASSLGSGGQETQYF. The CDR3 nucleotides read TGCGCCAGCAGCTTGGGTTCAGGGGGCCAAGAGACCCAGTACTTC. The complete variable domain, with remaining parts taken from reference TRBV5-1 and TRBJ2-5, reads KAGVTQTPRYLIKTRGQQVTLSCSPISGHRSVSWYQQTPGQGLQFLFEYFSETQRNKGNFPGRFSGRQFSNSRSEMNVSTLELGDSALYLCASSLGSGGQETQYFGPGTRLLVL.

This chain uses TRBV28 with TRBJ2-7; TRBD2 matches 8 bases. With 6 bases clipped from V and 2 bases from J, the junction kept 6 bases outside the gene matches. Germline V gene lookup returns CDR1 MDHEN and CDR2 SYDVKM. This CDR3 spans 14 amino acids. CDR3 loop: CASRLTSGTYEQYF. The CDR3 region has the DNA TGTGCCAGCAGGCTAACTAGCGGTACCTACGAGCAGTACTTC.

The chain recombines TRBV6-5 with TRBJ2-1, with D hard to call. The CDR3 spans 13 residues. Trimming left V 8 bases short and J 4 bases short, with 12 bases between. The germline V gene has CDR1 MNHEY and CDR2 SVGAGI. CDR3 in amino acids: CASVGSTYNEQFF. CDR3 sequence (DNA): TGTGCCAGCGTTGGTTCTACGTACAATGAGCAGTTCTTC.

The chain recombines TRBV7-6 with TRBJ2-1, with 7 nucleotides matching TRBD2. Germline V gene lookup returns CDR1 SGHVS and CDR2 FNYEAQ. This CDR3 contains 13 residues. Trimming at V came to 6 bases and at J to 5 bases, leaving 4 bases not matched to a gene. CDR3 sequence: CASRFTSDNEQFF. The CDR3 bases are TGTGCCAGCAGATTCACTAGCGACAATGAGCAGTTCTTC.

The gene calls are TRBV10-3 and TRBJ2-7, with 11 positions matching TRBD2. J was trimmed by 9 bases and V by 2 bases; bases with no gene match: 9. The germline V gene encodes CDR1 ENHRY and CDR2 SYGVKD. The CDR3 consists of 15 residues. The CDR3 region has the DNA TGTGCCATCAGTGAGGCTAGCGGGGGGACCAGCGGGCAGTACTTC. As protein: CAISEASGGTSGQYF.

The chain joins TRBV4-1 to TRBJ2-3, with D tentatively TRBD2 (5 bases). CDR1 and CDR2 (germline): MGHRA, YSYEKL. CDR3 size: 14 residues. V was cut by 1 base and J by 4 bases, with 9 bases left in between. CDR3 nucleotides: TGCGCCAGCAGCCAAGCTAGCCCCCCAGATACGCAGTATTTT. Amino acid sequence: CASSQASPPDTQYF.

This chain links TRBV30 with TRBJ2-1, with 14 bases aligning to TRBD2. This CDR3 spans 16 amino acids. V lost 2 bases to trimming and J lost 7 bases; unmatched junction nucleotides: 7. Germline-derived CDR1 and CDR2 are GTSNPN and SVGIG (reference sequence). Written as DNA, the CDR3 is TGTGCCTGGAGTTCACGGACTAGCGGGAGGAGTAATGAGCAGTTCTTC. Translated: CAWSSRTSGRSNEQFF.

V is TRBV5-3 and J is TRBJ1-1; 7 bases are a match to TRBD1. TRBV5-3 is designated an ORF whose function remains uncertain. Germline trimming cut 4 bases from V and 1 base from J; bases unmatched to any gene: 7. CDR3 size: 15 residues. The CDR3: CARSVNRGKNTEAFF. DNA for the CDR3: TGTGCCAGAAGCGTTAACAGGGGTAAGAACACTGAAGCTTTCTTT.